The T cell receptor (beta chain) under discussion was sequenced for a study of CD8 T cells in ankylosing spondylitis. Study outcomes and limitations: Disease-linked clones bore a CD8+ phenotype and were relatively rare in peripheral blood. There was a TCR beta motif, made of 7 to 9 highly homologous variants, that appeared characteristic of ankylosing spondylitis blood. Some of these motif variants have turned up before, in reports on reactive arthritis synovial fluid and blood. As reported, disease-linked clones showed significant enrichment in matched ankylosing spondylitis synovial fluid.

Construction of TCR beta libraries was performed using quantitative 5'-RACE with molecular barcodes. TCRdb re-analysed the 5' RACE reads in MiXCR, keeping a single row per CDR3 protein. The table lists approximately 550,000 distinct CDR3 sequences, 12% of them singletons. This clonotype has ten or more counts. Its antigen is not identified. Source material: blood, either unsorted or a sorted T cell fraction (not recorded which). The sequence derives from a male donor with ankylosing spondylitis.

CDR3 in amino acids: CASSYPQETQYF. The CDR3 nucleotides read TGTGCCAGCAGTTACCCACAAGAGACCCAGTACTTC. This chain joins TRBV6-6 and TRBJ2-5, with no clear D. The CDR3 is 12 residues long. V gave up 2 bases and J gave up 2 bases, with 3 bases separating them. Germline V lookup: CDR1 MNHNY, CDR2 SVGAGI (reference sequence).